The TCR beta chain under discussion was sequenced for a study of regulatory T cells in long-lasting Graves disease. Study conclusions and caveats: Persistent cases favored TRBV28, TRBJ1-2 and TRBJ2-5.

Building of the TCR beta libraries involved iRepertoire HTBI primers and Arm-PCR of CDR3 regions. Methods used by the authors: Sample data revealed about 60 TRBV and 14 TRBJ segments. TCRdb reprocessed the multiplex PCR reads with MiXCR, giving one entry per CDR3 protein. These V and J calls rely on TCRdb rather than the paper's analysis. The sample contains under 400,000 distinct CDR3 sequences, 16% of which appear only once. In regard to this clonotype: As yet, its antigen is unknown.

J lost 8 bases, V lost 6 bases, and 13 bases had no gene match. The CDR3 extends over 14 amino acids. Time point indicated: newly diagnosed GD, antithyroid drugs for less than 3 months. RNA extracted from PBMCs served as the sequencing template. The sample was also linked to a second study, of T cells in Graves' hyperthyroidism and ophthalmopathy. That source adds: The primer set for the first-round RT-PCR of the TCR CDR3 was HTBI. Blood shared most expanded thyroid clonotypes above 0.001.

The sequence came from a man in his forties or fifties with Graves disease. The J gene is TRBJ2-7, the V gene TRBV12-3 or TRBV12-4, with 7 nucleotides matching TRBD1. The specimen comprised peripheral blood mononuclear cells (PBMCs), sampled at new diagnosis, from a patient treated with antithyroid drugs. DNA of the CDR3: TGTGCCAGCAGGCACCGGGACAGAACTACGCAGCAGTACTTC. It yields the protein CASRHRDRTTQQYF.